The text below deals with one T cell receptor beta chain. The sample originates from a study of blood T cell repertoires in COVID-19. Profiling relied on immunoSEQ multiplex PCR, and the TCRdb table lists in-frame clones only, not all of them. The sample yields 320,000 or so clones, roughly 90% seen once. Trimming stripped 1 base from V and 2 bases from J, with 14 bases between. This CDR3 is built from 16 residues. The germline V gene has CDR1 KGHSH and CDR2 LQKENI. This clonotype was sampled from a man aged 60 to 69 who had recovered from COVID-19. V is TRBV18 and J is TRBJ1-2; D is perhaps TRBD1 (6 bases). The sequenced sample was PBMCs or T cells enriched from blood (not recorded which). CDR3 sequence: CASSPQTGGRNYGYTF. CDR3 coding DNA: TGTGCCAGCTCACCACAGACAGGAGGTCGAAACTATGGCTACACCTTC. The variable domain in full, completed from reference TRBV18 and TRBJ1-2, reads NAGVMQNPRHLVRRRGQEARLRCSPMKGHSHVYWYRQLPEEGLKFMVYLQKENIIDESGMPKERFSAEFPKEGPSILRIQQVVRGDSAAYFCASSPQTGGRNYGYTFGSGTRLTVV.